A single sample is the source of the 26 T cell receptor beta chains below, sequenced in a study of cytomegalovirus exposure and HLA in healthy donors. The PCR had 60 Vbeta and 13 Jbeta primers. The method was immunoSEQ multiplex PCR; TCRdb's version includes in-frame clones alone and lacks a portion of them. In the table there are 85,000 to 100,000 clones, around 80% of which are singletons. Sequencing was done on a sample of PBMCs. The receptors were gathered from a male donor in good health and CMV-seropositive.

The V and J genes are TRBV4-1 and TRBJ1-2, with a tentative D call TRBD1 (6 bases). The CDR3 has 16 residues. CDR1 and CDR2 (germline): MGHRA, YSYEKL. Deletions cut 1 base from V and 0 bases from J, with 12 bases between. The CDR3 nucleotides are TGCGCCAGCAGCCAAGGGGGGCTTCGTTCTAACTATGGCTACACCTTC. It translates to CASSQGGLRSNYGYTF.

This clone has just a few counts. The chain couples TRBV6-5 to TRBJ2-7, with 9 bases aligning to TRBD1. The CDR3 is 15 residues long. Germline CDR1 and CDR2: MNHEY and SVGAGI. Trimming cost V 6 bases and J 2 bases; bases outside gene matches: 8. The CDR3 protein is CASRPGTGYTYEQYF. CDR3 sequence (DNA): TGTGCCAGCAGGCCCGGGACAGGGTACACCTACGAGCAGTACTTC.

The chain recombines TRBV7-8 with TRBJ2-5, with TRBD2 matching 10 bases. V was clipped by 1 base and J by 5 bases; unmatched bases: 4. Germline assignment: CDR1 SGHVS and CDR2 FQNEAQ. The CDR3 contains 15 residues. The CDR3 sequence: CASSLGGLAQETQYF. The CDR3 coding sequence is TGTGCCAGCAGCTTAGGGGGACTAGCGCAGGAGACCCAGTACTTC.

This rearrangement joins TRBV30 to TRBJ1-2; D might be TRBD1 (6 bases). The CDR3 is made up of 14 amino acids. V lost 0 bases to trimming and J lost 4 bases, with 12 bases between them. Germline V CDR1 and CDR2: GTSNPN, SVGIG (reference sequence). CDR3: CAWSVLGGSYGYTF. The CDR3 coding sequence is TGTGCCTGGAGTGTACTTGGGGGCAGCTATGGCTACACCTTC.

This clone has a handful of counts. The gene calls are TRBV19 and TRBJ1-1; 8 bases fit TRBD1. Germline CDR1 reads LNHDA; CDR2 reads SQIVND (reference sequence). The CDR3 has 14 residues. The J segment lost 5 bases and the V segment lost 7 bases, leaving 9 bases of the junction unmatched. CDR3: CASTRRGQVTEAFF. The CDR3 coding sequence is TGTGCCAGTACTCGACGGGGACAGGTGACTGAAGCTTTCTTT.

This rearrangement joins TRBV5-1 to TRBJ2-5, with a possible D match to TRBD2 (6 bases). The V gene lost 0 bases and the J gene lost 5 bases, with 11 bases spanning the gap. This CDR3 has 14 amino acids. Germline-derived CDR1 and CDR2 are SGHRS and YFSETQ. CDR3 residues: CASSLARAGETQYF. In nucleotides, the CDR3 is TGCGCCAGCAGCTTGGCCAGGGCGGGGGAGACCCAGTACTTC.

The CDR3: CAWGGGLGKGYTF. The CDR3 DNA reads TGTGCCTGGGGGGGAGGACTGGGAAAGGGCTACACCTTC. The chain links TRBV30 to TRBJ1-2, with a weak D call TRBD1 (5 bases). The CDR3 covers 13 residues. The V gene lost 5 bases and the J gene lost 8 bases, with 18 bases spanning the gap. Germline V CDR1 and CDR2: GTSNPN, SVGIG (reference sequence).

The rearrangement links TRBV7-9 to TRBJ2-7, with 8 bases lining up with TRBD2. V lost 5 bases to trimming and J lost 6 bases; unmatched junction nucleotides: 12. This CDR3 region has 15 residues. CDR1 is SEHNR, CDR2 FQNEAQ, per germline (reference sequence). The CDR3 DNA reads as TGTGCCAGCAGCCCTGGGGCTAGCGGGTCCGGCGAGCAGTACTTC. Residues: CASSPGASGSGEQYF.

The V call is TRBV7-9, the J call TRBJ2-1, with 13 bases lining up with TRBD2. The CDR3 has 16 residues. The ends lost 5 bases at V and 5 bases at J; junction bases unmatched: 6. Germline assignment: CDR1 SEHNR and CDR2 FQNEAQ (reference sequence). In DNA form, the CDR3 reads TGTGCCAGCAGCGCCCAACTAGCGGGGGGGAACAATGAGCAGTTCTTC. Its protein is CASSAQLAGGNNEQFF.

The V and J genes are TRBV5-4 and TRBJ1-6; 8 bases agree with TRBD1. Germline V gives CDR1 SGHNT, CDR2 YYREEE (reference sequence). V shed 1 base and J 5 bases; nucleotides not matched to a gene: 2. This CDR3 region has 15 residues. The CDR3 reads CASSLRTGHNSPLHF. CDR3 nucleotides: TGTGCCAGCAGCTTGAGGACAGGGCATAATTCACCCCTCCACTTT.

This clone was picked up one time. V is TRBV30 and J is TRBJ2-7, with D hard to call. The germline gives CDR1 GTSNPN, CDR2 SVGIG (reference sequence). The CDR3 totals 13 residues. Between the trimmed V and J ends, which lost 7 bases and 2 bases, there was a span of 15 bases. CDR3 DNA: TGTGCCTTGGCGGTCCTTCGGACCTACGAGCAGTACTTC. Translation gives CALAVLRTYEQYF.

The V call is TRBV2, the J call TRBJ1-6, with D tentatively TRBD1 (5 bases). Trimming stripped 6 bases from V and 7 bases from J, with 13 bases between. The CDR3 sequence is 14 residues long. CDR1 and CDR2 (germline): SNHLY, FYNNEI. In nucleotides, the CDR3 is TGTGCCAGCAGGGGCAGGGAAGACAATTCACCCCTCCACTTT. Translating gives CASRGREDNSPLHF.

The chain links TRBV7-2 to TRBJ1-2, with a possible D match to TRBD1 (5 bases). CDR1 SGHTA and CDR2 FQGNSA come from the germline V gene. The CDR3 has 16 residues. V lost 1 base and J lost 7, with 19 bases in between. CDR3 sequence (DNA): TGTGCCAGCAGCTTAGGCAATAGGGGACTCACGTCTGGCTACACCTTC. Protein product: CASSLGNRGLTSGYTF.

In this sample, this clone turned up once. The chain joins TRBV9 to TRBJ1-4; 11 bases agree with TRBD1. Germline V gene sequence: CDR1 SGDLS, CDR2 YYNGEE. This CDR3 spans 14 amino acids. With 3 bases clipped from V and 10 bases from J, the junction kept 5 bases outside the gene matches. The CDR3 sequence: CASSDPGTGGKLFF. Here the CDR3 DNA reads TGTGCCAGCAGCGATCCCGGGACAGGGGGAAAACTGTTTTTT.

The genes are TRBV7-9 and TRBJ1-4; D unresolved. The V gene lost 4 bases and the J gene lost 2 bases, with 17 bases spanning the gap. Germline CDR1 reads SEHNR; CDR2 reads FQNEAQ (reference sequence). The CDR3 is made up of 17 amino acids. The CDR3 loop reads CASSSGLGGRTNEKLFF. The DNA of the CDR3 is TGTGCCAGCAGCTCCGGACTGGGAGGACGGACTAATGAAAAACTGTTTTTT.

This clone was detected a few times. V gene TRBV19 combines with J gene TRBJ1-5, with 10 nucleotides matching TRBD1. CDR1 is LNHDA and CDR2 is SQIVND in the germline V gene (reference sequence). CDR3 length equals 15 residues. The ends lost 4 bases at V and 7 bases at J; junction bases unmatched: 7. The CDR3 nucleotides read TGTGCCAGTAGTACCGGGACAGGGGTTGGGCAGCCCCAGCATTTT. It specifies CASSTGTGVGQPQHF.

The V and J genes are TRBV7-2 and TRBJ1-1, with D perhaps matching TRBD1 (5 bases). Trimming took off 5 bases at V and 6 bases at J, with 13 bases between the two ends. The germline V gene encodes CDR1 SGHTA and CDR2 FQGNSA. The CDR3 runs 13 residues. The CDR3 reads CASSRRQTPEAFF. For the CDR3, the DNA is TGTGCCAGCAGCCGGAGACAGACCCCTGAAGCTTTCTTT.

This clone appeared once. Its ends do not fully match the called genes, so a read error is possible. V and J are TRBV7-7 and TRBJ2-5; 7 bases are a match to TRBD1. Germline V lookup: CDR1 SSHAT, CDR2 FNYEAQ (reference sequence). This CDR3 is built from 15 residues. Here the CDR3 DNA reads TGTGCTAGCAGCCGCGCGACAGGGTACCAAGAGACCCAGTACTTC. Its translation is CASSRATGYQETQYF.

The V gene is TRBV4-1, the J gene TRBJ2-5; D possibly corresponds to TRBD2 (5 bases). The V end was cut by 0 bases, the J end by 8 bases, with 7 bases between. Germline lookup yields CDR1 MGHRA and CDR2 YSYEKL. The CDR3 runs to 12 residues. Here the CDR3 DNA reads TGCGCCAGCAGCCAAGATCGGGGTACCCAGTACTTC. This gives the protein CASSQDRGTQYF.

This rearrangement joins TRBV5-6 to TRBJ1-1; TRBD1 aligns across 7 bases. The germline V gene has CDR1 SGHDT and CDR2 YYEEEE. The CDR3 sequence is 15 residues long. J was trimmed by 6 bases and V by 0 bases; bases with no gene match: 8. The CDR3 DNA is TGTGCCAGCAGCTTGGGGCCAGGGGGTACATCTGAAGCTTTCTTT. As protein: CASSLGPGGTSEAFF.

This chain joins TRBV12-5 and TRBJ1-4; D may be TRBD1 (6 bases). The CDR3 spans 21 residues. Germline V gene data show CDR1 as LGHNT and CDR2 as FRNRAP. Trimming stripped 1 base from V and 0 bases from J, with 24 bases between. The CDR3 nucleotides are TGTGCTAGTGGTTTGGCCTCCTGGGGGGGCCAAGGAGTTACAACTAATGAAAAACTGTTTTTT. Translation gives CASGLASWGGQGVTTNEKLFF.

The chain combines TRBV2 with TRBJ1-2, with unresolved D. Germline assignment: CDR1 SNHLY and CDR2 FYNNEI. V lost 8 bases and J 0 bases, leaving 16 bases between the germline ends. This CDR3 has 15 amino acids. CDR3 nucleotides: TGTGCCAGCCGAGGGCAGACCTCTTCTAACTATGGCTACACCTTC. Encoded protein: CASRGQTSSNYGYTF.

A single count supports this clone. The chain carries TRBV5-1 and TRBJ1-3; TRBD1 is a possible D gene (5 bases). CDR1 and CDR2 (germline): SGHRS, YFSETQ. Between the trimmed V and J ends, which lost 0 bases and 1 base, there was a span of 5 bases. This CDR3 is built from 14 residues. The CDR3 protein is CASSLEGSGNTIYF. CDR3 coding DNA: TGCGCCAGCAGCTTGGAGGGGTCTGGAAACACCATATATTTT. Looking up the rest from reference TRBV5-1 and TRBJ1-3 gives the full variable domain: KAGVTQTPRYLIKTRGQQVTLSCSPISGHRSVSWYQQTPGQGLQFLFEYFSETQRNKGNFPGRFSGRQFSNSRSEMNVSTLELGDSALYLCASSLEGSGNTIYFGEGSWLTVV.

The chain couples TRBV6-5 to TRBJ1-1; TRBD1 matches at 8 bases. The CDR3 covers 16 residues. Germline-derived CDR1 and CDR2 are MNHEY and SVGAGI. With 1 base clipped from V and 1 base from J, the junction kept 5 bases outside the gene matches. CDR3 region: CASSYYRQGPNTEAFF. Here the CDR3 DNA reads TGTGCCAGCAGTTACTACCGACAGGGGCCGAACACTGAAGCTTTCTTT.

The chain has TRBV2 and TRBJ1-3; D gene ambiguous. Trimming stripped 7 bases from V and 4 bases from J, with 32 bases between. In germline, CDR1 is SNHLY, CDR2 FYNNEI. CDR3 length: 20 amino acids. The CDR3 DNA sequence: TGTGCCAGCACCCCAGGAGGCTCCTCCGGTTGGCAGCAAGAAGGAAACACCATATATTTT. As protein: CASTPGGSSGWQQEGNTIYF.

This chain joins TRBV10-2 and TRBJ1-2, with D tentatively TRBD1 (6 bases). The germline V gene encodes CDR1 WSHSY and CDR2 SAAADI. This CDR3 has 17 amino acids. V gave up 2 bases and J gave up 5 bases, with 21 bases separating them. The CDR3 bases are TGCGCCAGCAGTGAGCCGGGAGGGGGGGTAGAAGGGTATGGCTACACCTTC. Translating gives CASSEPGGGVEGYGYTF.